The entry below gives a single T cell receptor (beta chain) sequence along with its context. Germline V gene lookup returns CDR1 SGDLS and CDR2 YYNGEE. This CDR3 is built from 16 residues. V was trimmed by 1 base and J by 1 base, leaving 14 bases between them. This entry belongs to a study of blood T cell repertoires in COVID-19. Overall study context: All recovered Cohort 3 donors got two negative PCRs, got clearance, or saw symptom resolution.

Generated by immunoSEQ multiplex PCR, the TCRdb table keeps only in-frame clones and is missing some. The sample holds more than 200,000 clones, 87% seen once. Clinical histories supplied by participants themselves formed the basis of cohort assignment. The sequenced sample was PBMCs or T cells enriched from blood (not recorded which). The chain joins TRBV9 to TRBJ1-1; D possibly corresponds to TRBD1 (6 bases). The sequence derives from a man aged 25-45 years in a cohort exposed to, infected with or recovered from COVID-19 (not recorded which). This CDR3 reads CASSVFVGQTNTEAFF. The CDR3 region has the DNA TGTGCCAGCAGCGTATTTGTAGGACAGACGAACACTGAAGCTTTCTTT.